Following are 26 T cell receptor beta chains from one sample sequenced in a study of shared clonotypes between healthy human individuals. Here immunoSEQ multiplex PCR was the method, and the copy in TCRdb shows in-frame clones only, minus some. The sample has some 500,000 clones, roughly four fifths seen once. Sequenced: PBMCs. Receptor source: a woman aged 40 to 50 in good health. Some clones in this sample may be carry-over from other donors' samples.

The V and J genes are TRBV6-5 and TRBJ2-1; TRBD2 matches at 13 bases. The germline CDR1 and CDR2 sequences are MNHEY and SVGAGI. The CDR3 sequence is 16 residues long. The V and J ends lost 0 bases and 10 bases, in that order; junction bases with no gene match: 6. CDR3 sequence reads: CASSYSGTSGIGEQFF. In nucleotides, the CDR3 is TGTGCCAGCAGTTACTCGGGGACTAGCGGGATCGGAGAGCAGTTCTTC.

Concerning this clone itself: At the DNA level, this CDR3 is encoded by other sequences in the same sample as well. This chain connects TRBV7-2 to TRBJ2-7, with 10 bases that match TRBD2. CDR1 is SGHTA, CDR2 FQGNSA, per germline. J gave up 0 bases and V 5 bases, and 4 bases lay outside the gene matches. This CDR3 is built from 15 residues. This CDR3 is CASSPTSGRSYEQYF. CDR3 nucleotide sequence: TGTGCCAGCAGCCCGACTAGCGGGCGCTCCTACGAGCAGTACTTC.

V gene TRBV7-7 combines with J gene TRBJ2-1; no definite D call. V gave up 2 bases and J gave up 7 bases, with 12 bases separating them. Germline assignment: CDR1 SSHAT and CDR2 FNYEAQ (reference sequence). The CDR3 covers 14 residues. CDR3 sequence reads: CASSLNQAGNEQFF. The CDR3 nucleotides read TGTGCCAGCAGCTTAAACCAGGCCGGTAATGAGCAGTTCTTC.

The rearrangement links TRBV5-1 to TRBJ2-5; 7 nucleotides match TRBD1. Trimming took 4 bases from V and 3 from J; bases not matched to a gene: 6. This CDR3 contains 14 residues. Germline values: CDR1 SGHRS, CDR2 YFSETQ. CDR3 protein: CASSQDRIEETQYF. The CDR3 nucleotides are TGCGCCAGCAGCCAGGACAGGATTGAAGAGACCCAGTACTTC. Full variable domain (outside the CDR3, taken from reference TRBV5-1 and TRBJ2-5): KAGVTQTPRYLIKTRGQQVTLSCSPISGHRSVSWYQQTPGQGLQFLFEYFSETQRNKGNFPGRFSGRQFSNSRSEMNVSTLELGDSALYLCASSQDRIEETQYFGPGTRLLVL.

The rearrangement uses TRBV5-1 and TRBJ2-5; D gene ambiguous. Trimming left V 4 bases short and J 5 bases short, with 9 bases between. This CDR3 spans 12 amino acids. Germline CDR1 SGHRS, CDR2 YFSETQ. CDR3 sequence reads: CASSEVWETQYF. The DNA for the CDR3 is TGCGCCAGCAGCGAGGTGTGGGAGACCCAGTACTTC.

The DNA for the CDR3 is TGTGCCAGCAGCCGCGGGACTCCCGGCTACAATGAGCAGTTCTTC. Its translation: CASSRGTPGYNEQFF. The rearrangement uses TRBV6-6 and TRBJ2-1; a weak D match, TRBD2 (6 bases). V was pared by 6 bases and J by 3 bases, with 15 bases between. The CDR3 loop spans 15 amino acids. CDR1 is MNHNY and CDR2 is SVGAGI in the germline V gene (reference sequence).

This clone came up a few times. The chain combines TRBV5-6 with TRBJ2-5; 10 bases match TRBD2. The CDR3 has 19 residues. The V segment lost 3 bases and the J segment 2 bases; nucleotides outside the gene matches: 16. Germline V CDR1 and CDR2: SGHDT, YYEEEE. This CDR3 reads CASSWGIAGGFTGQETQYF. The CDR3 DNA follows: TGTGCCAGCAGCTGGGGTATAGCGGGAGGTTTTACGGGGCAAGAGACCCAGTACTTC. The complete variable domain, with remaining parts taken from reference TRBV5-6 and TRBJ2-5, reads DAGVTQSPTHLIKTRGQQVTLRCSPKSGHDTVSWYQQALGQGPQFIFQYYEEEERQRGNFPDRFSGHQFPNYSSELNVNALLLGDSALYLCASSWGIAGGFTGQETQYFGPGTRLLVL.

The chain recombines TRBV4-1 with TRBJ2-1; TRBD1 or TRBD2 may be the D gene (5 bases each). The germline gives CDR1 MGHRA, CDR2 YSYEKL. This CDR3 contains 14 residues. V dropped 4 bases and J dropped 5 bases, with 12 bases sitting between them. The CDR3 loop reads CASSLPTGHNEQFF. In nucleotides, the CDR3 is TGCGCCAGCAGCCTCCCGACGGGGCACAATGAGCAGTTCTTC.

The V and J genes are TRBV4-1 and TRBJ2-3, with TRBD1 identical over 7 bases. V trimming: 6 bases; J trimming: 3 bases; junction bases outside the gene matches: 3. The CDR3 runs 13 residues. Germline CDR1 and CDR2: MGHRA and YSYEKL. CDR3 region: CASSQTGTDTQYF. The CDR3 nucleotides read TGCGCCAGCAGTCAGACAGGGACAGATACGCAGTATTTT.

This clone was detected only a few times. V is TRBV15 and J is TRBJ2-5; 14 bases map to TRBD2. This CDR3 is 16 amino acids long. Germline V gives CDR1 LNHNV, CDR2 YYDKDF (reference sequence). Trimming removed 1 base from V and 5 bases from J; junction bases left unmatched: 3. The CDR3 loop is CATSRGTSGRSETQYF. The CDR3 DNA reads TGTGCCACCAGCAGAGGGACTAGCGGGAGGTCCGAGACCCAGTACTTC.

This clone was picked up a small number of times. This chain connects TRBV19 to TRBJ2-7, with 9 bases that match TRBD2. The ends lost 7 bases at V and 3 bases at J; junction bases unmatched: 10. Looked up from germline, CDR1 is LNHDA and CDR2 is SQIVND (reference sequence). There are 15 residues in the CDR3. The CDR3 DNA reads TGTGCCAGTACCCCTTACGCGGGAGGGAACTACGAGCAGTACTTC. Translated: CASTPYAGGNYEQYF.

The chain recombines TRBV4-2 with TRBJ2-3, with D tentatively TRBD2 (5 bases). The CDR3 totals 14 residues. V gave up 8 bases and J gave up 2 bases, with 14 bases separating them. Germline V gene lookup returns CDR1 LGHNA and CDR2 YNFKEQ. Here the CDR3 reads CASYGGRNTDTQYF. The CDR3 DNA reads TGTGCCAGCTACGGCGGGCGAAACACAGATACGCAGTATTTT.

A note on this clone: At one boundary the junction diverges from the germline segment, which might be a read error. The rearrangement uses TRBV7-9 and TRBJ1-6, with 10 bases that match TRBD1. Germline V gene data show CDR1 as SEHNR and CDR2 as FQNEAQ (reference sequence). The CDR3 consists of 15 residues. DNA for the CDR3: TGTGCCAGCAACTCGGGGACAGGGGCAAATTCACCCCTCCACTTC. It is translated as CASNSGTGANSPLHF.

The genes are TRBV4-1 and TRBJ1-2; D is undetermined. Trimming shortened V by 0 bases and J by 3 bases, and 11 bases separated the two germline ends. The CDR3 contains 15 residues. Per germline, CDR1 MGHRA and CDR2 YSYEKL. CDR3 nucleotides: TGCGCCAGCAGCCAAGAAAGAGAGGGCCACTATGGCTACACCTTC. Its translation: CASSQEREGHYGYTF.

Regarding this clone: It may be a read error: a sequence one base away is much more abundant. CDR3 bases: TGTGCCAGCAGCTTTGGGATCTTCTCTGGAAACACCATATATTTT. Amino acids: CASSFGIFSGNTIYF. This chain uses TRBV11-2 with TRBJ1-3; D not resolved. Germline V gives CDR1 SGHAT, CDR2 FQNNGV. CDR3 length equals 15 residues. V was cut by 3 bases and J by 0 bases, with 9 bases left in between.

The chain has TRBV7-9 and TRBJ1-5, with D tentatively TRBD1 (5 bases). The CDR3 consists of 15 residues. The germline V and J ends were trimmed by 5 bases and 6 bases, with 17 bases remaining between them. CDR1 and CDR2 (germline): SEHNR, FQNEAQ (reference sequence). The CDR3 DNA reads TGTGCCAGCAGCCCCGACAGTACCGGGGGTCAGCCCCAGCATTTT. Translating gives CASSPDSTGGQPQHF.

This clone is a singleton in its sample. The chain recombines TRBV27 with TRBJ1-5, with D maybe TRBD1 (5 bases). The CDR3 spans 14 residues. From germline, CDR1 is MNHEY and CDR2 SMNVEV (reference sequence). V lost 2 bases to trimming and J lost 7 bases, with 12 bases between them. The CDR3 DNA follows: TGTGCCAGCAGTTTAGAGGGGAAAAGACAGCCCCAGCATTTT. As protein: CASSLEGKRQPQHF.

The V and J genes are TRBV7-2 and TRBJ1-2; unclear D gene. This CDR3 spans 15 amino acids. V lost 1 base and J lost 2, with 11 bases in between. Germline loops: CDR1 SGHTA, CDR2 FQGNSA. For the CDR3, the DNA is TGTGCCAGCAGCTTAGTAGTTGGAGGGAACTATGGCTACACCTTC. It yields the protein CASSLVVGGNYGYTF.

The chain joins TRBV7-7 to TRBJ2-3, with D perhaps TRBD2 (7 bases). The CDR3 consists of 15 residues. CDR1 is SSHAT and CDR2 is FNYEAQ in the germline V gene (reference sequence). V lost 5 bases and J lost 4, with 16 bases in between. CDR3 coding DNA: TGTGCCAGCAGCATAGGACTAGGGGGAGCAGATACGCAGTATTTT. This codes for CASSIGLGGADTQYF.

The chain joins TRBV28 to TRBJ2-3, with 13 bases matching TRBD2. This CDR3 contains 18 residues. CDR1 is MDHEN and CDR2 is SYDVKM in the germline V gene. The ends lost 5 bases at V and 2 bases at J; junction bases unmatched: 10. The CDR3: CASSKTLGLAGITDTQYF. The DNA for the CDR3 is TGTGCCAGCAGTAAAACCTTGGGACTAGCGGGGATCACAGATACGCAGTATTTT.

This chain joins TRBV18 and TRBJ2-1; 8 bases map to TRBD2. Germline V gene lookup returns CDR1 KGHSH and CDR2 LQKENI. CDR3 length: 16 amino acids. The V gene end was trimmed by 2 bases and the J gene end by 5 bases; junction bases not matched to a gene: 8. The CDR3 loop is CASSPTGLGPNNEQFF. The CDR3 nucleotides read TGTGCCAGCTCACCAACGGGACTAGGACCCAACAATGAGCAGTTCTTC.

V is TRBV20-1 and J is TRBJ2-7; the D is unclear. Germline V gene lookup returns CDR1 DFQATT and CDR2 SNEGSKA (reference sequence). V shed 6 bases and J shed 5 bases, with 11 bases lying between them. This CDR3 spans 11 amino acids. The CDR3 region is CSALPGDEQYF. CDR3 bases: TGCAGTGCGTTGCCTGGAGACGAGCAGTACTTC.

This clone was observed many times. Other DNA sequences in the sample encode the same CDR3. This rearrangement joins TRBV9 to TRBJ2-2; 8 bases agree with TRBD2. The CDR3 is 16 residues long. Germline V CDR1 and CDR2: SGDLS, YYNGEE. V lost 4 bases to trimming and J lost 7 bases; unmatched junction nucleotides: 12. CDR3 region: CASSPPGGAGNGELFF. In DNA form, the CDR3 reads TGTGCCAGCAGCCCCCCGGGGGGGGCGGGGAACGGGGAGCTGTTTTTT.

This clone was seen ten or more times. The rearrangement uses TRBV6-4 and TRBJ2-3; TRBD1 matches at 7 bases. V shed 0 bases and J 0 bases; nucleotides not matched to a gene: 3. Per germline, CDR1 MRHNA and CDR2 SNTAGT. This CDR3 region has 16 residues. CDR3 sequence (DNA): TGTGCCAGCAGTGACTCCGCAGGGGGTAGCACAGATACGCAGTATTTT. Encoded protein: CASSDSAGGSTDTQYF.

This clone was observed a few times. The gene calls are TRBV7-9 and TRBJ1-1; 9 bases are a match to TRBD1. V lost 5 bases and J lost 6; bases outside the gene matches: 7. This CDR3 spans 14 amino acids. Germline CDR1 and CDR2: SEHNR and FQNEAQ (reference sequence). CDR3 sequence reads: CASSTTGGSAEAFF. The CDR3, as DNA: TGTGCCAGCAGCACCACAGGGGGCAGCGCTGAAGCTTTCTTT.

Notes on this clone: This CDR3 is also generated by other DNA sequences in the sample. The chain has TRBV18 and TRBJ1-5; no clear D gene. Looked up from germline, CDR1 is KGHSH and CDR2 is LQKENI. This CDR3 contains 13 residues. V was clipped by 3 bases and J by 2 bases, with 5 bases between them. The CDR3 DNA reads as TGTGCCAGCTCACCGGGTGGCAATCAGCCCCAGCATTTT. As protein: CASSPGGNQPQHF. Variable domain in full (rest from reference TRBV18 and TRBJ1-5): NAGVMQNPRHLVRRRGQEARLRCSPMKGHSHVYWYRQLPEEGLKFMVYLQKENIIDESGMPKERFSAEFPKEGPSILRIQQVVRGDSAAYFCASSPGGNQPQHFGDGTRLSIL.